The T cell receptor beta chain described here comes from a study of human T cells and chemical hapten exposure. For the study at large: DPC at 0.01% went onto the upper back in patch tests, read at 6 days.

Time point denoted: patch test 3, about 24 weeks after DPC sensitization. Documented treatment: therapeutic diphenylcyclopropenone sensitization with weekly scalp DPC. Regarding the study as a whole: More PT1 expanded TCRs went with higher patch test scores.

Via MiXCR, TCRdb re-called the RACE reads, giving one row per CDR3 protein. The sample has about 90,000 distinct CDR3 sequences; roughly a tenth are singletons. CDR3 length: 17 residues. Germline V gene data show CDR1 as SEHNR and CDR2 as FQNEAQ (reference sequence). With 5 bases removed from V and 4 bases from J, the gap between germline ends came to 21 bases. There are many counts of this clonotype. Antigen specificity is unknown. This chain joins TRBV7-9 and TRBJ2-1, with a tentative D call TRBD2 (7 bases). The clonotype was recovered from a woman in her thirties with alopecia areata. Some clones in this sample may be carry-over from other donors' samples. This specimen was whole blood, taken in connection with sensitization to the hapten diphenylcyclopropenone (DPC). The DNA for the CDR3 is TGTGCCAGCAGCCGACTCGGGGGGACACGGAGTTACAATGAGCAGTTCTTC. Amino acid sequence: CASSRLGGTRSYNEQFF.